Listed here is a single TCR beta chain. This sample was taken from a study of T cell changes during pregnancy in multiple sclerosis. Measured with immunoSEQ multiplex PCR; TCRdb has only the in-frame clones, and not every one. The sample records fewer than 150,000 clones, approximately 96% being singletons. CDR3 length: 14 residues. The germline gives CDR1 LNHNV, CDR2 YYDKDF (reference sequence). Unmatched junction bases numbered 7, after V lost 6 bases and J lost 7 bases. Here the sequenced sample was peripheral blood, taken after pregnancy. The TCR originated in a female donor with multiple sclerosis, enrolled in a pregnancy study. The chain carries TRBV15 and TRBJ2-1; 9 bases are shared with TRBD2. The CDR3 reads CATRGREGLNEQFF. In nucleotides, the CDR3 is TGTGCCACCAGAGGGCGGGAGGGGCTGAATGAGCAGTTCTTC.